The 27 T cell receptor beta chains reported below all come from one sample, sequenced in a study of blood T cell repertoires in COVID-19. Assay: immunoSEQ multiplex PCR; the TCRdb copy retains only in-frame clones and omits some. The sample lists about 230,000 clones, around 89% occurring once. The source material was PBMCs or T cells enriched from blood (not recorded which). These TCRs come from a woman between 35 and 50 years old with acute COVID-19.

This clone occurred a few times. V and J are TRBV7-8 and TRBJ1-4; D is ambiguous. V lost 2 bases and J 2 bases, leaving 6 bases between the germline ends. The CDR3 contains 14 residues. The V gene's germline CDR1 is SGHVS and CDR2 FQNEAQ. The CDR3 loop is CASSLSRTNEKLFF. CDR3 coding DNA: TGTGCCAGCAGCTTAAGCCGGACTAATGAAAAACTGTTTTTT.

The V call is TRBV19, the J call TRBJ1-3; D call uncertain. The CDR3 runs to 15 residues. V lost 10 bases and J lost 2, with 18 bases in between. Germline-derived CDR1 and CDR2 are LNHDA and SQIVND (reference sequence). As DNA, the CDR3 is TGTGCCACCACTGAGGTAGGGCGGGCTGGAAACACCATATATTTT. It specifies CATTEVGRAGNTIYF.

This chain connects TRBV9 to TRBJ2-3, with TRBD1 matching over 7 bases. Germline values: CDR1 SGDLS, CDR2 YYNGEE. This CDR3 comprises 16 residues. V was clipped by 2 bases and J by 2 bases; unmatched bases: 8. The CDR3 sequence: CASSVKTGTITDTQYF. CDR3 bases: TGTGCCAGCAGCGTGAAGACAGGGACGATCACAGATACGCAGTATTTT. The full variable domain, rest sourced from reference TRBV9 and TRBJ2-3, is DSGVTQTPKHLITATGQRVTLRCSPRSGDLSVYWYQQSLDQGLQFLIQYYNGEERAKGNILERFSAQQFPDLHSELNLSSLELGDSALYFCASSVKTGTITDTQYFGPGTRLTVL.

The V call is TRBV3-1 (or the pseudogene TRBV3-2), the J call TRBJ2-7; 7 positions match TRBD2. CDR1 and CDR2 from the germline V gene are LGHDT and YNNKEL (reference sequence). The CDR3 is 15 amino acids. Trimming at V came to 1 base and at J to 1 base, leaving 4 bases not matched to a gene. CDR3 coding DNA: TGTGCCAGCAGCCAAGGCCTGGGGGGGTCCTACGAGCAGTACTTC. Its translation: CASSQGLGGSYEQYF.

The chain has TRBV7-8 and TRBJ2-2; D unresolved. V shed 6 bases and J shed 0 bases, with 11 bases lying between them. CDR1 is SGHVS and CDR2 is FQNEAQ in the germline V gene. This CDR3 is 15 amino acids long. CDR3 amino acids: CASRLTHANTGELFF. CDR3 sequence (DNA): TGTGCCAGCAGATTGACTCACGCGAACACCGGGGAGCTGTTTTTT.

The chain carries TRBV7-2 and TRBJ2-7; D might be TRBD2 (6 bases). Germline-derived CDR1 and CDR2 are SGHTA and FQGNSA. V was pared by 1 base and J by 5 bases, with 12 bases between. The CDR3 runs 14 residues. CDR3 nucleotides: TGTGCCAGCAGCTTAGACGGGACTCTGGACGAGCAGTACGTC. It encodes CASSLDGTLDEQYV.

The chain combines TRBV5-1 with TRBJ1-1, with a weak D call TRBD1 (5 bases). The length of the CDR3 is 15 residues. Trimming took 4 bases from V and 0 from J, leaving 13 bases between them. The V gene's germline CDR1 is SGHRS and CDR2 YFSETQ. The CDR3 here is CASSGMDTMNTEAFF. As DNA, the CDR3 is TGCGCCAGCAGCGGGATGGACACCATGAACACTGAAGCTTTCTTT. The full variable domain, rest sourced from reference TRBV5-1 and TRBJ1-1, is KAGVTQTPRYLIKTRGQQVTLSCSPISGHRSVSWYQQTPGQGLQFLFEYFSETQRNKGNFPGRFSGRQFSNSRSEMNVSTLELGDSALYLCASSGMDTMNTEAFFGQGTRLTVV.

V is TRBV5-1 and J is TRBJ1-2; 8 bases align to TRBD1. V dropped 4 bases and J dropped 5; count of bases not matched to a gene: 7. The length of the CDR3 is 14 residues. Germline CDR1 SGHRS, CDR2 YFSETQ. CDR3 residues: CASSPATGGYGYTF. Written as DNA, the CDR3 is TGCGCCAGCAGCCCGGCCACAGGGGGATATGGCTACACCTTC.

The V call is TRBV10-1, the J call TRBJ1-6, with D perhaps matching TRBD1 (6 bases). This CDR3 spans 16 amino acids. V dropped 0 bases and J dropped 1 base, with 7 bases sitting between them. Germline assignment: CDR1 WNHNN and CDR2 SYGVQD (reference sequence). CDR3 sequence (DNA): TGCGCCAGCAGTGAGTCCCAGGGGTCCTATAATTCACCCCTCCACTTT. Amino acid sequence: CASSESQGSYNSPLHF.

The V call is TRBV10-1, the J call TRBJ1-6, with TRBD1 matching over 8 bases. Per germline, CDR1 WNHNN and CDR2 SYGVQD (reference sequence). This CDR3 has 13 residues. The junction had 1 base not matched to a gene; V was cut back by 5 bases and J by 7 bases. CDR3 coding DNA: TGCGCCAGCAGTCGGGACAGGAATTCACCCCTCCACTTT. This encodes CASSRDRNSPLHF.

CDR3 residues: CASSWGQGPPSGYTF. The CDR3 bases are TGCGCCAGCAGCTGGGGTCAGGGGCCGCCTTCTGGCTACACCTTC. J is TRBJ1-2 and V is TRBV4-1; D may be TRBD1 (6 bases). Trimming took 5 bases from V and 7 from J, leaving 20 bases between them. The CDR3 loop spans 15 amino acids. Germline CDR1 MGHRA, CDR2 YSYEKL.

The J gene is TRBJ1-4, the V gene TRBV9, with TRBD1 matching 11 bases. Per the germline V gene, CDR1 is SGDLS and CDR2 is YYNGEE. The CDR3 runs 17 residues. The V gene end was trimmed by 4 bases and the J gene end by 5 bases; junction bases not matched to a gene: 10. CDR3 in DNA: TGTGCCAGCAGCCCCGTGGGACAGGGGGACTCCAATGAAAAACTGTTTTTT. It codes for CASSPVGQGDSNEKLFF.

The chain employs TRBV27 and TRBJ1-6; D remains unclear. CDR1 and CDR2 (germline): MNHEY, SMNVEV (reference sequence). This CDR3 contains 15 residues. With 3 bases removed from V and 5 bases from J, the gap between germline ends came to 11 bases. The CDR3 DNA reads as TGTGCCAGCAGTTTGCTGAGCGCTAATAATTCACCCCTCCACTTT. Amino acid sequence: CASSLLSANNSPLHF.

The gene calls are TRBV2 and TRBJ1-2; D not certain. The germline gives CDR1 SNHLY, CDR2 FYNNEI. There are 15 residues in the CDR3. V was trimmed by 5 bases and J by 3 bases, leaving 16 bases between them. The CDR3 nucleotides are TGTGCCAGCAGTCTGACGTCGGGGTCGGACTATGGCTACACCTTC. It specifies CASSLTSGSDYGYTF. The variable domain in full, completed from reference TRBV2 and TRBJ1-2, reads EPEVTQTPSHQVTQMGQEVILRCVPISNHLYFYWYRQILGQKVEFLVSFYNNEISEKSEIFDDQFSVERPDGSNFTLKIRSTKLEDSAMYFCASSLTSGSDYGYTFGSGTRLTVV.

V and J are TRBV3-1 (or the pseudogene TRBV3-2) and TRBJ2-2; D unclear. Germline V gene sequence: CDR1 LGHDT, CDR2 YNNKEL (reference sequence). The CDR3 is 17 amino acids. The V and J ends lost 1 base and 1 base respectively, with 13 bases between them. The DNA of the CDR3 is TGTGCCAGCAGCCAAGGAGAAGTACCAAAGAACACCGGGGAGCTGTTTTTT. It translates to CASSQGEVPKNTGELFF.

The chain recombines TRBV7-9 with TRBJ1-3; D uncertain. Trimming removed 3 bases from V and 2 bases from J, with 8 bases in between. This CDR3 has 14 residues. Germline assignment: CDR1 SEHNR and CDR2 FQNEAQ (reference sequence). The CDR3 sequence is CASSFGGPGNTIYF. DNA for the CDR3: TGTGCCAGCAGCTTTGGTGGGCCTGGAAACACCATATATTTT.

The chain has TRBV19 and TRBJ2-7; D is ambiguous. The CDR3 totals 13 residues. Trimming cost V 7 bases and J 1 base, with 11 bases left between them. Per the germline V gene, CDR1 is LNHDA and CDR2 is SQIVND (reference sequence). This CDR3 is CASMRYLSYEQYV. The CDR3 region has the DNA TGTGCCAGTATGAGATACCTTTCCTACGAGCAGTACGTC.

The sample holds many counts of this clone. The CDR3 DNA follows: TGTGCCAGCAGCGTAGGGACAGACCGCAATCAGCCCCAGCATTTT. This sequence encodes CASSVGTDRNQPQHF. The chain carries TRBV9 and TRBJ1-5, with D maybe TRBD1 (6 bases). The CDR3 covers 15 residues. CDR1 is SGDLS, CDR2 YYNGEE, per germline. V lost 0 bases, J lost 2 bases, and 9 bases lay in between.

The J gene is TRBJ2-1, the V gene TRBV4-1, with TRBD1 as a possible D gene (5 bases). The germline V gene has CDR1 MGHRA and CDR2 YSYEKL. The V end was cut by 3 bases, the J end by 4 bases, with 19 bases between. The length of the CDR3 is 17 residues. CDR3 amino acids: CASSHMAKGARYNEQFF. Written as DNA, the CDR3 is TGCGCCAGCAGCCACATGGCGAAAGGGGCCAGATACAATGAGCAGTTCTTC.

The gene calls are TRBV6-6 and TRBJ2-7; TRBD2 agrees at 15 bases. This CDR3 is built from 16 residues. V shed 6 bases, J shed 4 bases, and the junction held 7 bases outside the gene matches. Per the germline V gene, CDR1 is MNHNY and CDR2 is SVGAGI (reference sequence). The CDR3 region has the DNA TGTGCCAGCAGCCGTCTCGGGACTAGCGGGGGGTACGAGCAGTACGTC. It yields the protein CASSRLGTSGGYEQYV.

The chain employs TRBV5-4 and TRBJ1-6, with 9 bases that match TRBD1. The CDR3 runs to 15 residues. Trimming took 0 bases from V and 10 from J; bases not matched to a gene: 5. Germline CDR1 SGHNT, CDR2 YYREEE (reference sequence). For the CDR3, the DNA is TGTGCCAGCAGCTTGGGACAGGGGGAACGATCACCCCTCCACTTT. It specifies CASSLGQGERSPLHF.

The chain couples TRBV4-1 to TRBJ2-1; D call uncertain. Deletions cut 1 base from V and 6 bases from J, with 10 bases between. Germline V gene data show CDR1 as MGHRA and CDR2 as YSYEKL. The CDR3 is 14 residues long. The chain's CDR3 is CASSQVGGPNEQFF. CDR3 nucleotide sequence: TGCGCCAGCAGCCAAGTTGGTGGGCCCAATGAGCAGTTCTTC.

The chain carries TRBV5-1 and TRBJ2-4, with TRBD1 identical over 9 bases. The CDR3 extends over 15 amino acids. Looked up from germline, CDR1 is SGHRS and CDR2 is YFSETQ. V shed 2 bases, J shed 6 bases, and the junction held 6 bases outside the gene matches. CDR3 bases: TGCGCCAGCAGCTTTTTTTTGGGACAGGGAAACATTCAGTACTTC. Amino acid sequence: CASSFFLGQGNIQYF.

The rearrangement links TRBV14 to TRBJ1-6; 8 nucleotides agree with TRBD1. After removal of 0 bases from V and 9 bases from J, the junction contained 19 bases not matched to a gene. In germline, CDR1 is SGHDN, CDR2 FVKESK. This CDR3 is 20 amino acids long. This CDR3 is CASSQDSRGQGRLWGSPLHF. The DNA for the CDR3 is TGTGCCAGCAGCCAAGACAGTAGAGGACAGGGCCGCCTTTGGGGTTCACCCCTCCACTTT.

The rearrangement joins TRBV6-5 to TRBJ1-4; possible D gene TRBD1, 5 bases. Trimming pared 6 bases from V and 3 bases from J, leaving 14 bases between. The CDR3 runs 15 residues. CDR1 is MNHEY, CDR2 SVGAGI, per germline. The CDR3, as DNA: TGTGCCAGCAGGACTTGGGGAGGGGCTAATGAAAAACTGTTTTTT. Translating gives CASRTWGGANEKLFF.

This chain connects TRBV11-2 to TRBJ2-7; TRBD2 is a possible D gene (5 bases). CDR1 SGHAT and CDR2 FQNNGV come from the germline V gene. V lost 1 base to trimming and J lost 9 bases, with 13 bases between them. The CDR3 contains 13 residues. CDR3 residues: CASSLGTSIGQYF. CDR3 nucleotide sequence: TGTGCCAGCAGCTTAGGGACTTCTATCGGGCAGTACTTC.

The chain combines TRBV2 with TRBJ2-2; 9 bases are a match to TRBD1. Losses at the gene ends were 6 bases for V and 5 bases for J; bases not matched to a gene: 7. There are 15 residues in the CDR3. Germline CDR1 SNHLY, CDR2 FYNNEI. The CDR3 region is CASSAQGASTGELFF. The CDR3 DNA is TGTGCCAGCAGCGCACAGGGGGCTTCGACCGGGGAGCTGTTTTTT.